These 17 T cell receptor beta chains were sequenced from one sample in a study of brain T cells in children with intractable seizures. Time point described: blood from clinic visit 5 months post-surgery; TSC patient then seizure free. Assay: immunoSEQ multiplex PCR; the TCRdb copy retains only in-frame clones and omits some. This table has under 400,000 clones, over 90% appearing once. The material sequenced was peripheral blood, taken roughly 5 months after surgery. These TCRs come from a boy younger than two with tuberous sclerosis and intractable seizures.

In nucleotides, the CDR3 is TGCAGTGCTAGTGACAGGGACGTTCAGCCCCAGCATTTT. Translating gives CSASDRDVQPQHF. The gene calls are TRBV20-1 and TRBJ1-5; 7 bases are a match to TRBD1. The germline gives CDR1 DFQATT, CDR2 SNEGSKA (reference sequence). The junction had 5 bases not matched to a gene; V was cut back by 3 bases and J by 6 bases. The CDR3 runs 13 residues.

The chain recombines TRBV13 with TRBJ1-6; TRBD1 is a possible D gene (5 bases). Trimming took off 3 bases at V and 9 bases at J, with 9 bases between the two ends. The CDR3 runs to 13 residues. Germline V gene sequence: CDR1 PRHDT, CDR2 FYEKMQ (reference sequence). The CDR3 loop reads CASSLGPSSPLHF. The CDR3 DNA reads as TGTGCCAGCAGCTTGGGACCCAGTTCACCCCTCCACTTT.

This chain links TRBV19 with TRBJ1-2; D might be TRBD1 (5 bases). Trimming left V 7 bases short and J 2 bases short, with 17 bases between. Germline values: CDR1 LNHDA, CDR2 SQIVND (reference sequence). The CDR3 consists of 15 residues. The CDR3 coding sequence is TGTGCCAGTAACCCCGGCACGGGGGGGAACTATGGCTACACCTTC. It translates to CASNPGTGGNYGYTF.

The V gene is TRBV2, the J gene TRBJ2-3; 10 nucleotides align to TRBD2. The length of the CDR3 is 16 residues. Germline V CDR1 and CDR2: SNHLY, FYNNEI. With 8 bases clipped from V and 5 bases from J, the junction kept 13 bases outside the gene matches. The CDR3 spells CASSSGGDTGVDTQYF. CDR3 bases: TGTGCCAGCTCGAGCGGGGGGGATACCGGGGTAGATACGCAGTATTTT.

CDR3 region: CSVEELAGDTQYF. The CDR3 coding sequence is TGCAGCGTTGAAGAGCTAGCGGGGGATACGCAGTATTTT. The chain combines TRBV29-1 with TRBJ2-3, with TRBD2 identical over 9 bases. Germline assignment: CDR1 SQVTM and CDR2 ANQGSEA. The CDR3 has 13 residues. The V and J ends lost 0 bases and 6 bases, in that order; junction bases with no gene match: 1.

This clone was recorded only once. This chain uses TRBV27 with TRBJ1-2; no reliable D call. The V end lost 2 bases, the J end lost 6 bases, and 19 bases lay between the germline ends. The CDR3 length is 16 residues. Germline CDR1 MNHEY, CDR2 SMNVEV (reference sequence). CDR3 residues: CASSLIGGLGKHGYTF. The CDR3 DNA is TGTGCCAGCAGTTTAATCGGAGGCCTCGGAAAACATGGCTACACCTTC.

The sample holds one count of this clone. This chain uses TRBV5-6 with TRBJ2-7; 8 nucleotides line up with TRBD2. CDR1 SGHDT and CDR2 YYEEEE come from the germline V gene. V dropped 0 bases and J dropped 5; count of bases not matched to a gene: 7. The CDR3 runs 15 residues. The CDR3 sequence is CASSLVTLAGNEQYF. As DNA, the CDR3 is TGTGCCAGCAGCTTGGTAACCCTAGCGGGTAACGAGCAGTACTTC.

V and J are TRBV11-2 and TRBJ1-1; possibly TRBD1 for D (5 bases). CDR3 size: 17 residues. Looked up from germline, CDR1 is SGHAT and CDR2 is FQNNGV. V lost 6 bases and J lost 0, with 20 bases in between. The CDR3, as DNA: TGTGCCAGCAGATCCGGTTCGCTCCTGGGGGTGAACACTGAAGCTTTCTTT. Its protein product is CASRSGSLLGVNTEAFF.

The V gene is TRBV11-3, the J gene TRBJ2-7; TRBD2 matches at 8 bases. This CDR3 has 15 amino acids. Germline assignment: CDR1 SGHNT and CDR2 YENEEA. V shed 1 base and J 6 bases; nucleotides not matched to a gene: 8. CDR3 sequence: CASSLVSSGSAEQYF. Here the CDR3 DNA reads TGTGCCAGCAGCTTAGTCTCCAGCGGGAGTGCCGAGCAGTACTTC. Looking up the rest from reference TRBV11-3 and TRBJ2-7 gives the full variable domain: EAGVVQSPRYKIIEKKQPVAFWCNPISGHNTLYWYLQNLGQGPELLIRYENEEAVDDSQLPKDRFSAERLKGVDSTLKIQPAELGDSAVYLCASSLVSSGSAEQYFGPGTRLTVT.

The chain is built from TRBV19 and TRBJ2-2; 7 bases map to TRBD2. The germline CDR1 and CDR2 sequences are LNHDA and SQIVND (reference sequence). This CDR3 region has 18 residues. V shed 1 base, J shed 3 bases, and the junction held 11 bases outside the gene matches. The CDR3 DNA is TGTGCCAGTAGTATAGGTGTTGGGGCGGGAGTCCACACCGGGGAGCTGTTTTTT. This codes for CASSIGVGAGVHTGELFF.

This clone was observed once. This chain's CDR3 is CASSLGGVGEKLFF. As DNA, the CDR3 is TGTGCCAGCAGCCTCGGAGGGGTTGGTGAAAAACTGTTTTTT. This rearrangement joins TRBV7-9 to TRBJ1-4; tentatively, D is TRBD1 (5 bases). The V gene's germline CDR1 is SEHNR and CDR2 FQNEAQ (reference sequence). V shed 5 bases and J shed 7 bases, with 14 bases lying between them. This CDR3 is 14 amino acids long.

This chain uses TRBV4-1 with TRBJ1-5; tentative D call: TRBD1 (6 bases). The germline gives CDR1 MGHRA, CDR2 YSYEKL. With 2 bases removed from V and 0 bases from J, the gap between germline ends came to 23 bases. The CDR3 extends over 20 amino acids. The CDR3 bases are TGCGCCAGCAGCCAACTTGAGAGGGGGGCAGGAACTTATAGCAATCAGCCCCAGCATTTT. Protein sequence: CASSQLERGAGTYSNQPQHF.

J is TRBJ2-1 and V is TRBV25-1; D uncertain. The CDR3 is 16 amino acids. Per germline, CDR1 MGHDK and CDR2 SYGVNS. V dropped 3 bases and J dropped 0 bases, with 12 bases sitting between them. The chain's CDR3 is CASSESGVGSYNEQFF. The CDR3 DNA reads TGTGCCAGCAGTGAGTCTGGGGTGGGCTCCTACAATGAGCAGTTCTTC.

CDR3 bases: TGTGCCAGCAGTTCCCGGGGACGGGCGGCCTCCTACGAGCAGTACTTC. It codes for CASSSRGRAASYEQYF. The gene calls are TRBV7-8 and TRBJ2-7; perhaps D is TRBD1 or TRBD2 (5 bases each). Per the germline V gene, CDR1 is SGHVS and CDR2 is FQNEAQ. The CDR3 contains 16 residues. Trimming took 6 bases from V and 0 from J, leaving 18 bases between them.

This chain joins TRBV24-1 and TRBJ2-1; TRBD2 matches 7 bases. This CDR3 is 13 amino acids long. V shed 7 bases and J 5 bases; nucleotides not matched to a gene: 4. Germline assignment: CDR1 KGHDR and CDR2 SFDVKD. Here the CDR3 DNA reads TGTGCCACCAGCGACGGGGGGAACAATGAGCAGTTCTTC. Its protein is CATSDGGNNEQFF.

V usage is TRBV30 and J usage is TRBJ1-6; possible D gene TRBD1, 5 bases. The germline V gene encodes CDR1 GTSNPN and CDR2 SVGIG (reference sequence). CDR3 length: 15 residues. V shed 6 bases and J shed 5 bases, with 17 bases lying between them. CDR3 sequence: CACLRRGGNNSPLHF. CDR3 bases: TGTGCCTGTTTAAGGCGTGGGGGTAATAATTCACCCCTCCACTTT. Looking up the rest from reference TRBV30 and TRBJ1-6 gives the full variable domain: SQTIHQWPATLVQPVGSPLSLECTVEGTSNPNLYWYRQAAGRGLQLLFYSVGIGQISSEVPQNLSASRPQDRQFILSSKKLLLSDSGFYLCACLRRGGNNSPLHFGNGTRLTVT.

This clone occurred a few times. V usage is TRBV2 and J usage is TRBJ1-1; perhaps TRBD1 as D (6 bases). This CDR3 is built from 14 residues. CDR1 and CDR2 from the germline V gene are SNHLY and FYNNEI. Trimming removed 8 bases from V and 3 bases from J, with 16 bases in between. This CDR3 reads CASSTGLFDTEAFF. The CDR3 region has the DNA TGTGCCAGCTCGACAGGCCTCTTTGACACTGAAGCTTTCTTT. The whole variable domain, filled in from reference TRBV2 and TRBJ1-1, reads EPEVTQTPSHQVTQMGQEVILRCVPISNHLYFYWYRQILGQKVEFLVSFYNNEISEKSEIFDDQFSVERPDGSNFTLKIRSTKLEDSAMYFCASSTGLFDTEAFFGQGTRLTVV.